The 7 T cell receptor beta chains reported below all come from one sample, sequenced in a study of T cell repertoires in cytomegalovirus infection. TCRdb reprocessed the reads with MiXCR, giving one entry per CDR3 protein. The sample includes approximately 550,000 distinct CDR3 sequences, 15% to 20% of them seen just once. Sequencing was done on a sample of CD8+ T cells from PBMCs. These receptors came from a human donor in good health (CMV status not recorded). Some clones in this sample may be carry-over from other donors' samples.

This clonotype was seen at least ten times. The rearrangement uses TRBV27 and TRBJ1-2; 8 bases agree with TRBD1. CDR1 is MNHEY and CDR2 is SMNVEV in the germline V gene (reference sequence). The CDR3 covers 14 residues. Trimming took 8 bases from V and 1 from J; bases not matched to a gene: 6. In DNA, the CDR3 is TGTGCCAGCGGCCTACAGGGGGGTAACTATGGCTACACCTTC. This sequence encodes CASGLQGGNYGYTF.

This clonotype showed up many times. One end of the junction fails to match germline, which may point to a read error. The chain has TRBV7-9 and TRBJ2-2; 8 bases align to TRBD2. Per the germline V gene, CDR1 is SEHNR and CDR2 is FQNEAQ (reference sequence). The CDR3 totals 16 residues. CDR3 loop: CASRLGGTRLTGELFF. In DNA form, the CDR3 reads TGTGCCAGCAGATTAGGCGGGACTAGACTCACCGGGGAGCTGTTTTTT.

The J gene is TRBJ2-1, the V gene TRBV28, with 9 positions matching TRBD2. Trimming removed 2 bases from V and 7 bases from J; junction bases left unmatched: 9. Germline CDR1 reads MDHEN; CDR2 reads SYDVKM. This CDR3 has 16 amino acids. The DNA for the CDR3 is TGTGCCAGCAGTTTAGGGCGGGAGGGCCTCGGGAATGAGCAGTTCTTC. Translated: CASSLGREGLGNEQFF. The full variable domain, completed using reference TRBV28 and TRBJ2-1, is DVKVTQSSRYLVKRTGEKVFLECVQDMDHENMFWYRQDPGLGLRLIYFSYDVKMKEKGDIPEGYSVSREKKERFSLILESASTNQTSMYLCASSLGREGLGNEQFFGPGTRLTVL.

The chain carries TRBV10-3 and TRBJ2-7, with 8 bases that match TRBD1. V lost 4 bases to trimming and J lost 2 bases; unmatched junction nucleotides: 4. The CDR3 totals 14 residues. From germline, CDR1 is ENHRY and CDR2 SYGVKD. CDR3 protein: CAISAPDRAYEQYF. The CDR3 coding sequence is TGTGCCATCAGTGCCCCGGACAGGGCCTACGAGCAGTACTTC.

In DNA form, the CDR3 reads TGTGCCAGCAGTGAAATTAGCGGGGGGATTGGGCAGTATTTT. As protein: CASSEISGGIGQYF. The chain carries TRBV2 and TRBJ2-3; 10 positions match TRBD2. Unmatched junction bases numbered 7, after V lost 2 bases and J lost 11 bases. Germline CDR1 is SNHLY and CDR2 is FYNNEI. The length of the CDR3 is 14 residues.

This clonotype was seen many times. The chain employs TRBV2 and TRBJ1-1; weak D call: TRBD1 (6 bases). The germline V and J ends were trimmed by 0 bases and 0 bases, with 11 bases remaining between them. The CDR3 is made up of 16 amino acids. CDR1 SNHLY and CDR2 FYNNEI come from the germline V gene. The CDR3, as DNA: TGTGCCAGCAGTGAAGCGCCTACAGGGATGAACACTGAAGCTTTCTTT. This gives the protein CASSEAPTGMNTEAFF.

The chain links TRBV27 to TRBJ2-7; 12 nucleotides agree with TRBD2. Germline CDR1 and CDR2: MNHEY and SMNVEV (reference sequence). The CDR3 extends over 16 amino acids. V was pared by 5 bases and J by 4 bases, with 9 bases of the junction left unmatched. Here the CDR3 DNA reads TGTGCCAGCAGTCCAAGGACTAGCGGGGTGCTTTACGAGCAGTACTTC. This sequence encodes CASSPRTSGVLYEQYF.